This T cell receptor beta chain was profiled in a study of blood T cells in healthy people across ages. Germline CDR1 reads SGHTA; CDR2 reads FQGNSA. The CDR3 is 15 residues long. Trimming removed 3 bases at V and 0 bases at J, with 9 bases between. With a J-beta primer mix and a sample-barcoded 5' primer, a second PCR ran about 7 to 12 cycles. A template-switch adaptor containing 12 random nucleotides labeled each cDNA molecule. TCRdb passed the 5' RACE reads through MiXCR, listing each CDR3 protein once. The repertoire holds roughly 720,000 distinct CDR3 sequences, with approximately 55% as singletons.

The TCR originated in an elderly man in good health. The gene calls are TRBV7-2 and TRBJ2-1, with D possibly TRBD1 on 5 matching bases. The source material was blood. In nucleotides, the CDR3 is TGTGCCAGCAGCTTCGACAGAAGCTCCTACAATGAGCAGTTCTTC. As protein: CASSFDRSSYNEQFF.